These 6 T cell receptor beta chains came from one sample sequenced in a study of shared clonotypes between healthy human individuals. Only in-frame clones appear in the TCRdb table, and some are missing; sequencing was by immunoSEQ multiplex PCR. The sample shows roughly 2.5 million clones, 85% to 95% of them seen only once. Input material: naive CD4+ T cells sorted from blood. As to subset: CD45RA+ positively selected. The receptors originated from a man between 18 and 29 years old in good health.

This chain connects TRBV6-6 to TRBJ1-1; D may be TRBD1 (6 bases). CDR3 length equals 14 residues. V was cut by 2 bases and J by 5 bases, with 12 bases left in between. The germline gives CDR1 MNHNY, CDR2 SVGAGI (reference sequence). The CDR3 loop is CASSYTQGSTEAFF. Here the CDR3 DNA reads TGTGCCAGCAGTTACACTCAGGGGAGTACTGAAGCTTTCTTT.

This clone was detected once. In DNA form, the CDR3 reads TGTGCCAGCAGCTTGGAGTTGACAGGGGCGAGCGAGCAGTACTTC. Translating it yields CASSLELTGASEQYF. The chain joins TRBV5-8 to TRBJ2-7, with 8 bases aligning to TRBD1. CDR1 SGHTS and CDR2 YDEGEE come from the germline V gene. The CDR3 is made up of 15 amino acids. Trimming removed 0 bases from V and 6 bases from J; junction bases left unmatched: 8.

On this clone: Other DNA sequences in the sample encode the same CDR3. The rearrangement links TRBV28 to TRBJ1-2; D call uncertain. The CDR3 contains 12 residues. Trimming left V 3 bases short and J 5 bases short, with 7 bases between. Germline V gives CDR1 MDHEN, CDR2 SYDVKM. This CDR3 reads CASSFKGYGYTF. The CDR3 nucleotides are TGTGCCAGCAGTTTTAAGGGTTATGGCTACACCTTC.

Remarks on this clone: This CDR3 is also generated by other DNA sequences in the sample. The gene calls are TRBV5-5 and TRBJ2-3, with 8 nucleotides matching TRBD1. Per germline, CDR1 SGHKS and CDR2 YYEKEE (reference sequence). Trimming removed 4 bases from V and 3 bases from J; junction bases left unmatched: 4. The CDR3 is 14 residues long. This chain's CDR3 is CASSLDRGTDTQYF. As DNA, the CDR3 is TGTGCCAGCAGCCTCGACAGGGGTACAGATACGCAGTATTTT. Filled out from reference TRBV5-5 and TRBJ2-3, the complete variable domain reads DAGVTQSPTHLIKTRGQQVTLRCSPISGHKSVSWYQQVLGQGPQFIFQYYEKEERGRGNFPDRFSARQFPNYSSELNVNALLLGDSALYLCASSLDRGTDTQYFGPGTRLTVL.

The chain combines TRBV10-3 with TRBJ2-7; weak D call: TRBD2 (7 bases). In germline, CDR1 is ENHRY, CDR2 SYGVKD. The CDR3 consists of 13 residues. V lost 8 bases and J lost 0, with 11 bases in between. CDR3 coding DNA: TGTGCCATCGGGAGGGACAACTCCTACGAGCAGTACTTC. Translation: CAIGRDNSYEQYF.

The J gene is TRBJ2-1, the V gene TRBV5-4, with 12 bases identical to TRBD2. V trimming: 3 bases; J trimming: 7 bases; junction bases outside the gene matches: 5. The CDR3 has 15 residues. CDR1 and CDR2 from the germline V gene are SGHNT and YYREEE (reference sequence). Here the CDR3 DNA reads TGTGCCAGCAGCTCTAGCGGGGGGGCCGAAAATGAGCAGTTCTTC. Protein sequence: CASSSSGGAENEQFF. Based on the CDR3 plus reference TRBV5-4 and TRBJ2-1, the full variable domain is ETGVTQSPTHLIKTRGQQVTLRCSSQSGHNTVSWYQQALGQGPQFIFQYYREEENGRGNFPPRFSGLQFPNYSSELNVNALELDDSALYLCASSSSGGAENEQFFGPGTRLTVL.